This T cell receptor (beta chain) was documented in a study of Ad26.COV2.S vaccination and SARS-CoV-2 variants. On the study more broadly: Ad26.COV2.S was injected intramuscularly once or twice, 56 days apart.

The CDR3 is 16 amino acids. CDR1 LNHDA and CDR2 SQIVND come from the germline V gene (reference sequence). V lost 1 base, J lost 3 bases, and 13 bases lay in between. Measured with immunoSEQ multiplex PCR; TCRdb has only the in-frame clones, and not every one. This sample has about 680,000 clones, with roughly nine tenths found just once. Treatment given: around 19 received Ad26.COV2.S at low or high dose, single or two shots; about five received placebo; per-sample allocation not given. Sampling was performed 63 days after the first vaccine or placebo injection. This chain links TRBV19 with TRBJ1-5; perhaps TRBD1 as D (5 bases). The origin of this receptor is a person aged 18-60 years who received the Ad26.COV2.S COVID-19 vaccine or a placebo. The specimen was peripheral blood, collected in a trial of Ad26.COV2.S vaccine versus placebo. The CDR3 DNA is TGTGCCAGTAGTATAGCCGGGACCGGGTTCAATCAGCCCCAGCATTTT. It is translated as CASSIAGTGFNQPQHF.